One T cell receptor (beta chain) is described in this entry. This clone has just one count. What antigen it recognizes has not been identified. No much larger clone is present one base from it, and per-base qualities are unavailable. The germline V gene encodes CDR1 MNHNS and CDR2 SASEGT. From cysteine to phenylalanine, the CDR3 is 14 amino acids long. Only CDR3 DNA is held: 42 bases, read in frame from base 1. The data derive from a study of cytomegalovirus exposure and HLA in healthy donors (dated by TCRdb to about 2017). With respect to the entire study: In an earlier analysis of approximately 640 of the donors, about 260 Gb of sequence data and 90 million to 130 million unique TCR beta sequences from about 179 million T cells were reported. All discovery cohort repertoires had been generated using a single sequencing platform. The later analysis used no new phenotypic data to find candidate immune exposures, relying instead on TCR beta sequences and their occurrence across donors. Along with the roughly 700-subject first cohort, a separate validation cohort of over a hundred different subjects was used. To decide whether each TCR beta V gene segment behaved as functional or pseudogenic, an earlier analysis of nearly 600 of the donors relied on high-throughput TCR beta sequencing. Around 300 gigabases of sequencing data and tens of millions of unique TCR sequences were included in an early release covering roughly 600 HLA-typed donors. To study patterns of TCR occurrence, a later analysis re-analyzed previously published TCR beta repertoires from 700 or so donors and added high-resolution HLA genotyping. Among around 400 genotyped donors of the cohort, an average of roughly 230,000 unique TCR beta nucleotide sequences was sequenced per donor, of which about 19% were non-productive. The number of donors typed differed by locus, with about 620-630 for A, B, C, DRB1 and DQB1, about 500 for DQA1, 600 to 610 for DPA1, and under 490 for DPB1. Alongside the repertoire data, information on donor age, sex, ethnicity and CMV serostatus was compiled. The study profiled the T cell repertoires of 500 to 800 subjects by immunosequencing and related them to cytomegalovirus serostatus. Of the 300 to 450 genotyped donors, approximately 83% fell in the genetic ancestry cluster associated with self-reported Caucasian donors. The aim of the study was to test whether cataloging public T cell receptors could identify signatures of past pathogen exposure. A later genetic analysis took genome-wide SNP genotypes for about 55% of the 666 donors and used that subset as a discovery cohort. HLA typing covered class I and class II loci at four-digit resolution. High-throughput TCR immunosequencing, statistical association of individual TCRs with disease status, and machine learning were combined to predict cytomegalovirus infection status. Because of strong linkage in the cohort, five DR-DQ haplotypes were treated as single units for association and clustering.

The cohort consisted of more than 650 healthy bone marrow donors. Cohort members were all nominally healthy when sampled, although unrecorded immune exposures were likely present. The donor was CMV seronegative and was included in the group of 352 seronegative cohort members. Each donor provided a peripheral blood sample, and peripheral blood mononuclear cells were used for TCR beta sequencing. The Qiagen DNeasy Blood Extraction Kit was used to extract genomic DNA from the blood cell samples. The method was the immunoSEQ multiplex PCR assay. For the multiplex PCR, a mixture combining 60 forward primers for TCR Vbeta segments and 13 reverse primers for TCR Jbeta segments was used. The CDR3 region of rearranged TCR beta genes was amplified from genomic DNA by a multiplex PCR assay. On the Illumina HiSeq System, the amplified TCR beta libraries were sequenced as 87-base-pair reads. As for how the authors treated the data: Across the 670 or so repertoires, a later analysis counted tens of millions of unique TCR beta chains, roughly 11 million of which were shared by at least two donors. Raw reads were error-corrected and collapsed into unique sequences by a nearest-neighbor algorithm in which closely related sequences were merged to remove PCR and sequencing errors. To assign V, D and J gene segments, CDR3 sequences were aligned to IMGT reference sequences. For a sequence to be retained, a match of at least six nucleotides to both a V gene segment and a J gene segment was required. A rearrangement counted as productive if the CDR3 had no stop codons and remained in frame with V and J, and every other rearrangement counted as non-productive. CDR3 was defined by IMGT convention, running from the second conserved V-encoded cysteine to the conserved J-encoded phenylalanine. In an earlier analysis of roughly 610 of the donors, sequences lacking an unambiguous match to a single V gene segment were excluded. An earlier analysis of around 600 of the donors classified V segments as functional when productive rearrangements were above 56.7% and as segregating when the standard deviation between donors was above 5%. To diagnose cytomegalovirus status from the catalog of TCR beta chain sequences, a statistical classification framework was built. V and J gene assignment, in a later analysis, came from comparing TCR nucleotide sequences with IMGT/GENE-DB human TR gene sequences. A later analysis assigned CDR3 sequences and most-parsimonious VDJ recombination scenarios with the TCRdist pipeline. A later analysis defined each TCR beta chain by its CDR3 amino acid sequence plus V-gene family, and excluded reads lacking a unique V-gene family. In a later analysis, nearly 600 highly shared, low-generation-probability nucleotide sequences were removed to address suspected cross-contamination and a sequencing artifact. A later analysis calculated a clonal expansion index for each public chain from normalized within-repertoire ranks of inferred template counts. Generation probabilities in a later analysis came from a VDJ recombination model fitted to out-of-frame rearrangements, and those results were checked against IGoR. A later analysis scored TCR-TCR, TCR-HLA and TCR-CMV co-occurrence with hypergeometric tests, applying a repertoire-size bias correction to TCR pairs. In a later analysis, false discovery rates were estimated by permuting HLA or CMV assignments 20 times. A later analysis grouped co-occurring TCRs with DBSCAN, adding TCRdist sequence similarity when clustering within HLA-allele-positive subsets. Co-occurrence clustering excluded repertoires with fewer than 30,000 or more than 120,000 public chains, plus five with anomalous nucleotide sharing. This immuneACCESS table, as held by TCRdb, lists in-frame sequences with V and J called but not all clones. Of the missing ones, under half trace to an unresolved V gene in checked studies; the others have no known cause. V, J and clone size derive from that table, while D and trimming were established from the DNA sequence. This sample gives approximately 100,000 clones in total; around 80% of them show up just once. The ten top clones hold about 1.5% of the sample.

Overall results and qualifications from the work: At a false discovery rate of 0.05, a later analysis linked around 15,000 TCR beta sequences to specific HLA alleles. Some IMGT-functional V segments, including TRBV6-2 and TRBV6-3, could not be told apart with the 87-base-pair reads, so those segments were excluded. For the cohort, immune exposure information was limited to CMV serostatus. Linkage disequilibrium might explain the correlated functional status among segregating V segments, but an unknown experimental factor could not be ruled out. Because counts were too low, around 17 rarely observed V segments, including chromosome 9 orphons, were left out of the earlier analysis of about 500 of the donors. In vitro tests confirmed that a few of the cytomegalovirus-associated TCR beta chains recognize cytomegalovirus antigens. Because HLA typing was unavailable for some donors at each locus, only the typed subset was used in association tests. The authors suggested that the approach could potentially be extended to other disease states and immunological phenotypes. In a later genetic analysis, a missense DCLRE1C variant was associated with V-gene and J-gene trimming of TCR beta chains, and the association was replicated in an independent cohort. Strong co-occurrence of HLA alleles, especially DR and DQ, made assigning TCR associations to individual alleles difficult. A later analysis found that HLA-associated TCR beta chains were more clonally expanded and had lower generation probabilities than equally common non-associated chains. A later analysis reported that several top co-occurrence clusters appeared linked to parvovirus B19, influenza, CMV and Epstein-Barr virus. In an earlier analysis of some 500 of the donors, most TCR beta V segments were observed in productive rearrangements about 87% or about 30% of the time, broadly matching IMGT annotations. Compared with the roughly 670-donor mean, donors in an Asian-associated ancestry cluster had fewer N-insertions in productive TCRs, according to a later genetic analysis. A later analysis found that most CMV-associated TCR beta chains appeared HLA-restricted, with HLA associations seemingly driven largely by CMV exposure. The classifier was reported to diagnose cytomegalovirus status with high specificity and sensitivity in both the original cohort and the validation cohort. Presence/absence analyses assumed roughly uniform sequencing depth across donors, an assumption that may not hold. A total of 150 or so TCR beta chains were listed by the study as associated with cytomegalovirus. A later analysis found that TCR association rates varied across HLA loci, with DRB1 alleles showing the most associated TCRs and HLA-C alleles the fewest. A further reported finding was that TCR beta sequences accurately predicted the HLA-A and HLA-B alleles for most subjects in the first cohort. Most TCR sequences were seen in very few donors, while some public TCRs were found in many individuals. This cohort had only TCR beta chains sequenced, and the lack of alpha or paired-chain data limited which features could be detected. The sequencing pipeline was judged likely to have produced a cluster of highly shared sequence variants as a technical artifact.

The sequence derives from a middle-aged man in good health and CMV-seronegative. Sample: PBMCs. The receptor chain draws on TRBV6-1 and TRBJ2-5; the D gene cannot be named for sure. With the DNA end fitting TRBJ2-7 better, the J assignment may be wrong. The DNA sequence follows: TGTGCCAGCAGTGAAAGAAGAGCATCCTACGAGCAGTACTTC. This is translated as CASSERRASYEQYF.